This T cell receptor beta chain was profiled in a study of PD-L1 blockade in urothelial cancer. For the study at large: Blood gave a median about 150,000 T cells.

The study, taken as a whole, reports: Better survival was predicted when blood TCR clonality before treatment fell below the median.

Deletions cut 1 base from V and 0 bases from J, with 11 bases between. The length of the CDR3 is 15 residues. The germline gives CDR1 GTSNPN, CDR2 SVGIG (reference sequence). Each PCR reaction had synthetic TCR analog templates spiked into it. Clones were read by immunoSEQ multiplex PCR, and TCRdb kept only the in-frame ones, dropping some. The sample includes tens of thousands of clones, around 86% seen only once; the top ten take just under 15%. The sample's time point: pretreatment peripheral blood. In the case of this clone: What it binds is unknown.

The material sequenced was PBMCs, taken around atezolizumab (anti-PD-L1) treatment. The genes are TRBV30 and TRBJ2-3, with D maybe TRBD1 (5 bases). This receptor was identified in a man in his 60s with urothelial cancer. Here the CDR3 DNA reads TGTGCCTGGAGTGCCGGACACTACAGCACAGATACGCAGTATTTT. Amino acid sequence: CAWSAGHYSTDTQYF.